The 26 T cell receptor beta chains reported below all come from one sample, sequenced in a study of OX40 agonist ivuxolimab in advanced cancers. The library was generated by the immunoSEQ multiplex PCR assay. TCRdb re-hosts the immuneACCESS table, in-frame sequences only. Its copies lack some clones; in the studies checked, an unresolved V gene accounts for under half of them, and the cause for the rest is not known. The sample table shows about 73,000 clones, and almost 90% are seen once. The ten largest account for 2.5% to 3.5% of the sample. Sequencing used CD4+ or CD8+ T cells sorted from blood, obtained in a trial of the OX40 agonist ivuxolimab. These receptors originate from an adult with an advanced solid tumor such as melanoma, head and neck, liver or kidney cancer.

The chain employs TRBV7-9 and TRBJ1-4; the D is unclear. Germline-derived CDR1 and CDR2 are SEHNR and FQNEAQ (reference sequence). The germline V and J ends were trimmed by 0 bases and 5 bases, with 7 bases remaining between them. The CDR3 sequence is 14 residues long. CDR3 nucleotides: TGTGCCAGCAGCTTAGCAGGACTGAATGAAAAACTGTTTTTT. It specifies CASSLAGLNEKLFF.

The chain links TRBV5-1 to TRBJ1-4; 8 bases align to TRBD1. CDR1 is SGHRS, CDR2 YFSETQ, per germline. The CDR3 runs 18 residues. J lost 3 bases, V lost 4 bases, and 14 bases had no gene match. For the CDR3, the DNA is TGCGCCAGCAGCCAAGGACAGGGAAGCTTAACTTCTAATGAAAAACTGTTTTTT. It codes for CASSQGQGSLTSNEKLFF.

This chain uses TRBV5-1 with TRBJ2-7; possible D gene TRBD2, 7 bases. Trimming pared 4 bases from V and 0 bases from J, leaving 14 bases between. Germline V gene lookup returns CDR1 SGHRS and CDR2 YFSETQ. CDR3 size: 15 residues. For the CDR3, the DNA is TGCGCCAGCAGCCCGGGGGGCAGGAGCTCCTACGAGCAGTACTTC. It encodes CASSPGGRSSYEQYF. Full variable domain (missing parts from reference TRBV5-1 and TRBJ2-7): KAGVTQTPRYLIKTRGQQVTLSCSPISGHRSVSWYQQTPGQGLQFLFEYFSETQRNKGNFPGRFSGRQFSNSRSEMNVSTLELGDSALYLCASSPGGRSSYEQYFGPGTRLTVT.

CDR3 sequence reads: CASRQLTGDYGYTF. In DNA, the CDR3 is TGTGCCAGCAGACAACTTACAGGGGACTATGGCTACACCTTC. The chain employs TRBV5-6 and TRBJ1-2; 7 bases fit TRBD1. The V gene end was trimmed by 5 bases and the J gene end by 3 bases; junction bases not matched to a gene: 7. In germline, CDR1 is SGHDT, CDR2 YYEEEE. This CDR3 contains 14 residues.

This clone was recorded a few times. The chain carries TRBV5-1 and TRBJ1-1; TRBD1 might be the D (6 bases). The CDR3 covers 17 residues. Per germline, CDR1 SGHRS and CDR2 YFSETQ. The ends were cut back, 0 bases at V and 2 bases at J, with 17 bases in the middle. The CDR3 here is CASSLGGYGGRNTEAFF. CDR3 sequence (DNA): TGCGCCAGCAGCTTGGGGGGTTACGGGGGCCGAAACACTGAAGCTTTCTTT.

V gene TRBV6-5 combines with J gene TRBJ1-1; the D is unclear. From germline, CDR1 is MNHEY and CDR2 SVGAGI. Between the trimmed V and J ends, which lost 6 bases and 7 bases, there was a span of 15 bases. The CDR3 sequence is 13 residues long. The CDR3 is CASSPRRPNEAFF. The CDR3 nucleotides are TGTGCCAGCAGCCCAAGACGGCCTAATGAAGCTTTCTTT.

This rearrangement joins TRBV5-1 to TRBJ1-5; D not certain. The germline CDR1 and CDR2 sequences are SGHRS and YFSETQ. The V and J ends lost 0 bases and 3 bases respectively, with 4 bases between them. This CDR3 has 13 amino acids. CDR3 residues: CASSLDTNQPQHF. The CDR3 nucleotides read TGCGCCAGCAGCTTGGACACCAATCAGCCCCAGCATTTT.

The rearrangement links TRBV5-1 to TRBJ1-4, with D perhaps matching TRBD1 (5 bases). Trimming pared 0 bases from V and 7 bases from J, leaving 10 bases between. CDR1 is SGHRS and CDR2 is YFSETQ in the germline V gene. The CDR3 has 14 residues. CDR3: CASSLGSGGEKLFF. CDR3 nucleotide sequence: TGCGCCAGCAGCTTGGGCAGTGGGGGTGAAAAACTGTTTTTT.

The chain couples TRBV11-2 to TRBJ1-2; unclear D gene. This CDR3 spans 15 amino acids. Germline loops: CDR1 SGHAT, CDR2 FQNNGV. The V end lost 5 bases, the J end lost 4 bases, and 17 bases lay between the germline ends. The chain's CDR3 is CASSQGGSPIYGYTF. The CDR3 bases are TGTGCCAGCAGCCAAGGAGGGTCCCCCATCTATGGCTACACCTTC. The whole variable domain, filled in from reference TRBV11-2 and TRBJ1-2, reads EAGVAQSPRYKIIEKRQSVAFWCNPISGHATLYWYQQILGQGPKLLIQFQNNGVVDDSQLPKDRFSAERLKGVDSTLKIQPAKLEDSAVYLCASSQGGSPIYGYTFGSGTRLTVV.

This chain links TRBV4-1 with TRBJ1-5, with D uncertain. Trimming pared 4 bases from V and 0 bases from J, leaving 7 bases between. This CDR3 is built from 14 residues. In germline, CDR1 is MGHRA, CDR2 YSYEKL. This chain's CDR3 is CASSLTDSNQPQHF. The CDR3 coding sequence is TGCGCCAGCAGCCTGACTGATAGCAATCAGCCCCAGCATTTT.

This chain links TRBV4-1 with TRBJ2-1, with D maybe TRBD2 (5 bases). The germline V and J ends were trimmed by 3 bases and 10 bases, with 7 bases remaining between them. From germline, CDR1 is MGHRA and CDR2 YSYEKL. The CDR3 loop spans 11 amino acids. CDR3 sequence reads: CASSHPGEQFF. In DNA, the CDR3 is TGCGCCAGCAGCCACCCGGGGGAGCAGTTCTTC.

This chain links TRBV7-9 with TRBJ2-7; 9 bases agree with TRBD2. V lost 1 base and J lost 1; bases outside the gene matches: 14. The CDR3 extends over 19 amino acids. Germline CDR1 and CDR2: SEHNR and FQNEAQ (reference sequence). The CDR3 sequence is CASSLEISGGRTPSYEQYF. The CDR3 DNA is TGTGCCAGCAGCTTAGAGATTAGCGGGGGCCGTACCCCTTCCTACGAGCAGTACTTC. Drawing the rest from reference TRBV7-9 and TRBJ2-7, the complete variable domain is DTGVSQNPRHKITKRGQNVTFRCDPISEHNRLYWYRQTLGQGPEFLTYFQNEAQLEKSRLLSDRFSAERPKGSFSTLEIQRTEQGDSAMYLCASSLEISGGRTPSYEQYFGPGTRLTVT.

This CDR3 reads CASSSGTGAENTEAFF. The CDR3 bases are TGTGCCAGCAGCTCAGGGACAGGGGCCGAGAACACTGAAGCTTTCTTT. This chain connects TRBV11-2 to TRBJ1-1; TRBD1 matches at 10 bases. Germline V lookup: CDR1 SGHAT, CDR2 FQNNGV. Losses at the gene ends were 4 bases for V and 1 base for J; bases not matched to a gene: 6. This CDR3 spans 16 amino acids. Combining the CDR3 with reference TRBV11-2 and TRBJ1-1 gives the whole variable domain EAGVAQSPRYKIIEKRQSVAFWCNPISGHATLYWYQQILGQGPKLLIQFQNNGVVDDSQLPKDRFSAERLKGVDSTLKIQPAKLEDSAVYLCASSSGTGAENTEAFFGQGTRLTVV.

V gene TRBV4-1 combines with J gene TRBJ1-1; D may be TRBD1 (6 bases). With 1 base removed from V and 9 bases from J, the gap between germline ends came to 21 bases. Germline V gives CDR1 MGHRA, CDR2 YSYEKL. The CDR3 is 16 residues long. CDR3 residues: CASSQGGGPRGTQAFF. The DNA of the CDR3 is TGCGCCAGCAGCCAAGGAGGCGGTCCCAGGGGAACTCAAGCTTTCTTT.

The V and J genes are TRBV18 and TRBJ2-5; a possible D gene is TRBD1 (5 bases). The ends were cut back, 4 bases at V and 1 base at J, with 7 bases in the middle. The CDR3 sequence is 13 residues long. CDR1 is KGHSH, CDR2 LQKENI, per germline. In DNA form, the CDR3 reads TGTGCCAGCTCACAGGGGTCCCAAGAGACCCAGTACTTC. As protein: CASSQGSQETQYF.

The rearrangement joins TRBV5-1 to TRBJ2-5; 11 nucleotides agree with TRBD1. This CDR3 comprises 15 residues. With 4 bases clipped from V and 2 bases from J, the junction kept 4 bases outside the gene matches. Germline V gene data show CDR1 as SGHRS and CDR2 as YFSETQ. The CDR3 DNA sequence: TGCGCCAGCAGCGGGGGACAGGGGGTTCAAGAGACCCAGTACTTC. Its protein product is CASSGGQGVQETQYF.

V gene TRBV28 combines with J gene TRBJ2-7, with D possibly matching TRBD2 (7 bases). In germline, CDR1 is MDHEN, CDR2 SYDVKM. The CDR3 spans 16 residues. Between the trimmed V and J ends, which lost 1 base and 0 bases, there was a span of 13 bases. The CDR3 sequence: CASSLSTGGSSYEQYF. In DNA form, the CDR3 reads TGTGCCAGCAGTTTATCGACAGGCGGGAGCTCCTACGAGCAGTACTTC.

The V and J genes are TRBV10-3 and TRBJ2-1, with a weak D call TRBD2 (6 bases). The V end lost 0 bases, the J end lost 4 bases, and 16 bases lay between the germline ends. Germline CDR1 and CDR2: ENHRY and SYGVKD. This CDR3 comprises 17 residues. Here the CDR3 reads CAISESEGYSSYNEQFF. The CDR3, as DNA: TGTGCCATCAGTGAGTCGGAGGGCTATTCCAGTTACAATGAGCAGTTCTTC.

The chain links TRBV5-6 to TRBJ1-2; possibly TRBD1 for D (5 bases). The CDR3 covers 12 residues. The V end lost 8 bases, the J end lost 0 bases, and 8 bases lay between the germline ends. Looked up from germline, CDR1 is SGHDT and CDR2 is YYEEEE. CDR3 amino acids: CASWGANYGYTF. The CDR3 DNA reads as TGTGCCAGTTGGGGGGCTAACTATGGCTACACCTTC.

The chain has TRBV28 and TRBJ2-2, with 9 bases fitting TRBD2. J gave up 10 bases and V 3 bases, and 6 bases lay outside the gene matches. The CDR3 consists of 14 residues. The germline V gene has CDR1 MDHEN and CDR2 SYDVKM. CDR3 sequence: CASSLVAGGQELFF. The DNA for the CDR3 is TGTGCCAGCAGTTTGGTCGCGGGGGGGCAGGAGCTGTTTTTT. The complete variable domain, with remaining parts taken from reference TRBV28 and TRBJ2-2, reads DVKVTQSSRYLVKRTGEKVFLECVQDMDHENMFWYRQDPGLGLRLIYFSYDVKMKEKGDIPEGYSVSREKKERFSLILESASTNQTSMYLCASSLVAGGQELFFGEGSRLTVL.

The chain links TRBV5-1 to TRBJ2-1; maybe TRBD2 (5 bases). Germline-derived CDR1 and CDR2 are SGHRS and YFSETQ. This CDR3 is built from 14 residues. V lost 4 bases and J lost 9, with 17 bases in between. The CDR3 DNA is TGCGCCAGCAGCGACGGAGGTGATGCGTCTGAGCAGTTCTTC. Residues: CASSDGGDASEQFF.

The CDR3 DNA reads as TGTGCCAGCAGTCCCTTGGAGGGTGATGGATCACCCCTCCACTTT. It translates to CASSPLEGDGSPLHF. The rearrangement uses TRBV28 and TRBJ1-6, with D unclear. V was pared by 5 bases and J by 10 bases, with 18 bases between. The CDR3 length is 15 residues. Germline lookup yields CDR1 MDHEN and CDR2 SYDVKM.

The rearrangement uses TRBV11-2 and TRBJ1-5, with D possibly matching TRBD1 (5 bases). This CDR3 has 16 amino acids. The V gene lost 5 bases and the J gene lost 2 bases, with 16 bases spanning the gap. Germline-derived CDR1 and CDR2 are SGHAT and FQNNGV. The CDR3 here is CASSPLGGFGNQPQHF. Here the CDR3 DNA reads TGTGCCAGCAGCCCCCTTGGGGGGTTCGGCAATCAGCCCCAGCATTTT. Supplemented by reference TRBV11-2 and TRBJ1-5, the full variable domain reads EAGVAQSPRYKIIEKRQSVAFWCNPISGHATLYWYQQILGQGPKLLIQFQNNGVVDDSQLPKDRFSAERLKGVDSTLKIQPAKLEDSAVYLCASSPLGGFGNQPQHFGDGTRLSIL.

This clone was seen only once. The chain recombines TRBV2 with TRBJ1-2, with D maybe TRBD1 (5 bases). The CDR3 has 14 amino acids. Trimming stripped 0 bases from V and 7 bases from J, with 12 bases between. Per the germline V gene, CDR1 is SNHLY and CDR2 is FYNNEI. The CDR3 region is CASSEAGRGGGYTF. The CDR3, as DNA: TGTGCCAGCAGTGAAGCGGGAAGGGGAGGTGGCTACACCTTC.

This clone has only one observation. The chain has TRBV28 and TRBJ1-1; D unclear. V was trimmed by 1 base and J by 1 base, leaving 19 bases between them. Germline V gene sequence: CDR1 MDHEN, CDR2 SYDVKM. This CDR3 region has 18 residues. The CDR3, as DNA: TGTGCCAGCAGTTTATTCCAGCTCGGTAGCCTTTCGAACACTGAAGCTTTCTTT. Its translation: CASSLFQLGSLSNTEAFF.

The rearrangement joins TRBV5-5 to TRBJ1-2; TRBD1 matches 8 bases. The CDR3 sequence is 14 residues long. Germline V gene lookup returns CDR1 SGHKS and CDR2 YYEKEE (reference sequence). Germline trimming cut 3 bases from V and 2 bases from J; bases unmatched to any gene: 3. The CDR3 protein is CASSWGQVNYGYTF. The DNA of the CDR3 is TGTGCCAGCAGCTGGGGACAGGTGAACTATGGCTACACCTTC.